One sample yielded the 4 T cell receptor beta chains listed below, sequenced in a study of CD8+ T cells in alopecia areata. Treatment noted: oral pan-JAK inhibitor, 5-10 mg twice daily. It was cDNA, reverse transcribed from extracted RNA, that served as the sequencing template. Here immunoSEQ multiplex PCR was the method, and the copy in TCRdb shows in-frame clones only, minus some. The top ten clones hold around 10% of a sample with 93,000 or so clones, over 75% of them seen once. This material consisted of CD8+ T cells sorted from blood, taken at approximately week 31, from a patient treated with tofacitinib. These receptors were taken from a human donor with alopecia areata.

The V call is TRBV5-1, the J call TRBJ2-5; TRBD1 or TRBD2 may be the D gene (5 bases each). Trimming took off 10 bases at V and 0 bases at J, with 13 bases between the two ends. The CDR3 spans 13 residues. Germline CDR1 and CDR2: SGHRS and YFSETQ. The CDR3: CACRDADQETQYF. The CDR3 bases are TGCGCCTGCCGGGACGCAGACCAAGAGACCCAGTACTTC. The whole variable domain, remainder taken from reference TRBV5-1 and TRBJ2-5, is KAGVTQTPRYLIKTRGQQVTLSCSPISGHRSVSWYQQTPGQGLQFLFEYFSETQRNKGNFPGRFSGRQFSNSRSEMNVSTLELGDSALYLCACRDADQETQYFGPGTRLLVL.

In its sample, this clone was seen once. The rearrangement joins TRBV21-1 to TRBJ2-7. TRBV21-1 is recorded as a pseudogene. The CDR3 is 16 residues long. CDR3 in amino acids: CASSKESGLQRYEQYF. DNA of the CDR3: TGTGCCAGCAGCAAAGAGTCCGGTTTACAGCGTTACGAGCAGTACTTC.

The chain has TRBV27 and TRBJ1-4, with D perhaps matching TRBD1 (6 bases). V lost 2 bases and J 0 bases, leaving 10 bases between the germline ends. The CDR3 is made up of 16 amino acids. Germline assignment: CDR1 MNHEY and CDR2 SMNVEV (reference sequence). The CDR3 is CASSLKGVATNEKLFF. Written as DNA, the CDR3 is TGTGCCAGCAGTTTAAAGGGGGTAGCAACTAATGAAAAACTGTTTTTT.

The genes are TRBV27 and TRBJ1-1; 11 bases line up with TRBD1. Trimming took 4 bases from V and 7 from J; bases not matched to a gene: 11. This CDR3 is 16 amino acids long. The germline V gene has CDR1 MNHEY and CDR2 SMNVEV (reference sequence). In nucleotides, the CDR3 is TGTGCCAGCAGTTCAAGGGACAGGGGGAGACAAAATGAAGCTTTCTTT. This translates into CASSSRDRGRQNEAFF.